The clone carrying this T cell receptor beta chain was observed many times. TCRdb fed the 5' RACE reads into MiXCR, producing one record per CDR3 protein. The sample consists of 500,000 to 700,000 distinct CDR3 sequences, around 7.4% of them appearing once. This entry belongs to a study of identical twins. The CDR3 extends over 13 amino acids. The germline V gene has CDR1 LNHNV and CDR2 YYDKDF (reference sequence). Trimming left V 0 bases short and J 9 bases short, with 9 bases between. This sample also belongs to another study, concerning yellow fever vaccine responses in identical twins.

The receptor was isolated from a woman aged 18-29 years in good health. The sample comprised PBMCs. The chain couples TRBV15 to TRBJ2-1; D is unclear. The CDR3 is CATSREGSGEQFF. CDR3 coding DNA: TGTGCCACCAGCAGAGAGGGAAGTGGTGAGCAGTTCTTC. Full variable domain (remainder filled in from reference TRBV15 and TRBJ2-1): DAMVIQNPRYQVTQFGKPVTLSCSQTLNHNVMYWYQQKSSQAPKLLFHYYDKDFNNEADTPDNFQSRRPNTSFCFLDIRSPGLGDTAMYLCATSREGSGEQFFGPGTRLTVL.